This TCR beta chain was recovered during a study of blood T cell repertoires in COVID-19. Study-wide background: Sites in the United States, Italy and Spain provided acute and convalescent COVID-19 samples. PBMCs, B-cell-depleted T cells, or T cells were the source of the cDNA or gDNA that made up the material.

Profiled with immunoSEQ multiplex PCR; TCRdb holds only in-frame clones, not every one. The sample yields 84,000 or so clones, roughly 86% seen once. This clonotype was obtained from an elderly woman with acute or convalescent COVID-19. Specimen: peripheral blood.

This chain's CDR3 is CASSKSGGTDTQYF. The DNA for the CDR3 is TGTGCCAGCAGCAAGAGCGGGGGCACAGATACGCAGTATTTT. This chain joins TRBV3-1 (or the pseudogene TRBV3-2) and TRBJ2-3; 7 bases are shared with TRBD2. From germline, CDR1 is LGHDT and CDR2 YNNKEL (reference sequence). This CDR3 spans 14 amino acids. With V trimmed by 5 bases and J by 1 base, 3 bases remained unmatched.